This T cell receptor (beta chain) was recorded in a study of tumor and adjacent non-tumor tissue in lung cancer. TCRbeta libraries were built with three rounds of nested PCR, modified from ARM-PCR. TCRdb fed the multiplex PCR reads into MiXCR, producing one record per CDR3 protein. The top ten clones hold around 12% of a sample with fewer than 80,000 distinct CDR3 sequences, about two thirds of them seen once. Of note for this clonotype: The junction does not match germline at one end; this may be a read error.

This sample's RNA came from whole unsorted tissue. The CDR3 has 14 residues. Sequences were obtained from lung tumor tissue. The chain employs TRBV12-3 or TRBV12-4 and TRBJ2-3; D might be TRBD1 (6 bases). This clonotype originated in a woman aged 70-85 years with non-small cell lung cancer. DNA for the CDR3: TGTGACAGCATCCCGGGACAAGCGATAGATACGCAGTATTTT. This gives the protein CDSIPGQAIDTQYF.